The rows below give T cell receptor beta chains drawn from one sample of a study of cytomegalovirus exposure and HLA in healthy donors. Libraries were prepared by immunoSEQ multiplex PCR; TCRdb keeps only in-frame clonotypes and omits some of them. The data show some 150,000 clones, around 74% seen once. Sequencing input: PBMCs. The source of these receptors is a man aged 18-30 years in good health and CMV-seronegative. The CDR3 runs from the conserved cysteine through the conserved F or W. A D gene is named only where the DNA matches it firmly. Size tells how often a clone was seen (once, few, many) or the class of an expanded clone, and some rows leave it out.

>TRBJ1-6|NA|TRBV19|NA
CASSPTAWTDSPLHF
TGTGCCAGTAGTCCAACCGCCTGGACAGACTCACCCCTCCACTTT
>TRBJ2-6|NA|TRBV15|NA
CATSTGTDYSGANVLTF
TGTGCCACCAGCACCGGGACTGACTACTCTGGGGCCAACGTCCTGACTTTC
>TRBJ2-7|TRBD1|TRBV6-4|NA
CASSEGGQDLFDEQYF
TGTGCCAGCAGTGAGGGGGGACAGGATCTGTTCGACGAGCAGTACTTC
>TRBJ1-5|TRBD1|TRBV11-1|NA
CASSFGTGNQPQHF
TGTGCCAGCAGCTTTGGGACAGGCAATCAGCCCCAGCATTTT
>TRBJ2-5|NA|TRBV7-8|NA
CASSPRPASGETQYF
TGTGCCAGCAGCCCCCGGCCTGCTAGTGGAGAGACCCAGTACTTC
>TRBJ1-4|TRBD1|TRBV5-1|NA
CASSLDVQGANEKLFF
TGCGCCAGCAGCTTGGATGTGCAGGGGGCGAATGAAAAACTGTTTTTT
>TRBJ1-3|NA|TRBV14|few
CASSQDPRGPGNTIYF
TGTGCCAGCAGCCAAGACCCCAGGGGCCCTGGAAACACCATATATTTT
>TRBJ2-1|NA|TRBV7-6|NA
CASSIWQGSYNEQFF
TGTGCCAGCAGCATATGGCAGGGGTCCTACAATGAGCAGTTCTTC
>TRBJ2-5|TRBD1|TRBV18|NA
CASSPGQGQETQYF
TGTGCCAGCTCTCCAGGACAGGGGCAAGAGACCCAGTACTTC
>TRBJ1-1|NA|TRBV6-1|few
CASRTAGEAFF
TGTGCCAGCAGAACGGCCGGGGAAGCTTTCTTT
>TRBJ2-3|TRBD2|TRBV7-6|NA
CASSLVRLAGGNTDTQYF
TGTGCCAGCAGCTTAGTTCGACTAGCGGGGGGTAACACAGATACGCAGTATTTT
>TRBJ2-3|NA|TRBV15|few
CATSPKLVAPNTQYF
TGTGCCACCAGCCCTAAATTGGTAGCTCCCAATACGCAGTATTTT
>TRBJ1-2|NA|TRBV6-5|few
CAANRAGLYGYTF
TGTGCCGCCAACAGGGCAGGCTTATATGGCTACACCTTC
>TRBJ1-4|NA|TRBV7-8|few
CASSLGLTENEKLFF
TGTGCCAGCAGCTTGGGACTGACGGAGAACGAAAAACTGTTTTTT
>TRBJ2-3|TRBD1|TRBV2|NA
CASRARTGGASDTQYF
TGTGCCAGCAGAGCCCGGACAGGGGGCGCCTCAGATACGCAGTATTTT
>TRBJ2-5|NA|TRBV4-1|NA
CASSQVGGQETQYF
TGCGCCAGCAGCCAAGTCGGGGGACAAGAGACCCAGTACTTC
>TRBJ2-4|TRBD1|TRBV5-1|NA
CASSVESRTGGIQYF
TGCGCCAGCAGCGTCGAATCCAGGACAGGGGGCATTCAGTACTTC
>TRBJ2-4|NA|TRBV2|once
CASWELAKNIQYF
TGTGCCAGCTGGGAGTTAGCCAAAAACATTCAGTACTTC
>TRBJ2-3|NA|TRBV5-8|NA
CASSISTDTQYF
TGTGCCAGCAGTATATCGACAGATACGCAGTATTTT
>TRBJ2-2|NA|TRBV4-3|NA
CASSQDWFPGDSGELFF
TGCGCCAGCAGCCAAGATTGGTTTCCAGGGGATTCCGGGGAGCTGTTTTTT
>TRBJ2-7|TRBD2|TRBV14|NA
CASTSGGAPYEQYF
TGTGCCAGCACCAGCGGGGGGGCCCCCTACGAGCAGTACTTC
>TRBJ1-1|NA|TRBV6-4|NA
CASSEGRGTTEAFF
TGTGCCAGCAGTGAAGGTAGGGGAACCACTGAAGCTTTCTTT
>TRBJ1-1|NA|TRBV10-3|NA
CAISERLDRGRTEAFF
TGTGCCATCAGTGAACGATTGGACCGGGGTCGCACTGAAGCTTTCTTT
>TRBJ2-7|TRBD2|TRBV14|NA
CASSSRRSGGGLLQSYEQYF
TGTGCCAGCAGCTCGCGTAGAAGCGGGGGGGGGCTTCTCCAGTCCTACGAGCAGTACTTC
>TRBJ1-6|TRBD1|TRBV4-3|once
CASSPGQGISPLHF
TGCGCCAGCAGCCCGGGACAGGGGATTTCACCCCTCCACTTT
>TRBJ2-6|TRBD1|TRBV11-2|NA
CASSPQPTGTGNGANVLTF
TGTGCCAGCAGCCCCCAACCCACCGGGACAGGGAATGGGGCCAACGTCCTGACTTTC
>TRBJ2-2|NA|TRBV6-1|NA
CASSLGAPGELFF
TGTGCCAGCAGTTTAGGGGCTCCCGGGGAGCTGTTTTTT
>TRBJ1-2|TRBD1|TRBV7-9|NA
CASSSGTGDYGYTF
TGTGCCAGCAGCTCCGGGACAGGGGATTATGGCTACACCTTC
>TRBJ1-3|NA|TRBV7-2|NA
CASSPWTATGNTIYF
TGTGCCAGCAGCCCGTGGACAGCTACTGGAAACACCATATATTTT
>TRBJ1-1|NA|TRBV27|few
CASSRQQGNTEAFF
TGTGCCAGCAGTCGACAACAGGGGAACACTGAAGCTTTCTTT
>TRBJ2-7|NA|TRBV5-4|few
CASSNQGSGYEQYF
TGTGCCAGCAGCAACCAGGGTAGTGGCTACGAGCAGTACTTC
>TRBJ1-1|TRBD1|TRBV18|NA
CASSRLGDSEAFF
TGTGCCAGCTCCCGGTTGGGGGACAGCGAAGCTTTCTTT